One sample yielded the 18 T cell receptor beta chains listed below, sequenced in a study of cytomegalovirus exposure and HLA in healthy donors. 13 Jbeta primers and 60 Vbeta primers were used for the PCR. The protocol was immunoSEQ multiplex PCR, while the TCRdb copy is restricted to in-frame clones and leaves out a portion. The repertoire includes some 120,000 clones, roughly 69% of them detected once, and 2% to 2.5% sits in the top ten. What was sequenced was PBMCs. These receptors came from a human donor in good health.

The CDR3: CASSDSGRGYEQYF. Here the CDR3 DNA reads TGTGCCAGTAGTGATTCCGGGAGGGGATACGAGCAGTACTTC. The chain is built from TRBV19 and TRBJ2-7, with TRBD2 identical over 8 bases. With V trimmed by 5 bases and J by 4 bases, 7 bases remained unmatched. Germline CDR1 reads LNHDA; CDR2 reads SQIVND (reference sequence). This CDR3 spans 14 amino acids.

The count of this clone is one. The CDR3 loop is CASSLDLSGSYNEQFF. CDR3 sequence (DNA): TGTGCCAGCAGTTTAGACCTTAGCGGGTCGTACAATGAGCAGTTCTTC. The chain has TRBV28 and TRBJ2-1; 7 bases are a match to TRBD2. Trimming at V came to 2 bases and at J to 4 bases, leaving 8 bases not matched to a gene. The CDR3 contains 16 residues. Germline V gene data show CDR1 as MDHEN and CDR2 as SYDVKM.

The CDR3 spells CASSYSKEGYEQYF. The CDR3 nucleotides are TGTGCCAGCAGTTACTCGAAGGAGGGATACGAGCAGTACTTC. V gene TRBV6-5 combines with J gene TRBJ2-7, with a weak D call TRBD2 (6 bases). The CDR3 runs to 14 residues. The V and J ends lost 0 bases and 4 bases respectively, with 10 bases between them. Germline CDR1 and CDR2: MNHEY and SVGAGI.

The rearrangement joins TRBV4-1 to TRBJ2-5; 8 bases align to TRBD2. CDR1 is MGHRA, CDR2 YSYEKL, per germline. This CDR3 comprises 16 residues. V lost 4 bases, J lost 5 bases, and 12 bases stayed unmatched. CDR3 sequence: CASSPGVAGLGETQYF. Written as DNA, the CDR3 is TGCGCCAGCAGCCCCGGGGTAGCGGGGCTAGGGGAGACCCAGTACTTC.

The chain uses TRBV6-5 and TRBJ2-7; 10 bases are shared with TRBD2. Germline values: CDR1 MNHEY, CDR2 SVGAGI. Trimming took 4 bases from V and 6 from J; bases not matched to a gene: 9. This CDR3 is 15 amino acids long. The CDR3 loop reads CASSSRQRGGPEQYF. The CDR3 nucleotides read TGTGCCAGCAGTTCAAGGCAGCGGGGGGGCCCCGAGCAGTACTTC.

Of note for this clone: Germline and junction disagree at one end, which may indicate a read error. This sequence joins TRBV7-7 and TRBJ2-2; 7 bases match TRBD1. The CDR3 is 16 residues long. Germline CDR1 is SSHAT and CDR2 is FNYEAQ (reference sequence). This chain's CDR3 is CASSPSGTANTGELFF. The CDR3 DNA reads TGTGCTAGCAGCCCATCCGGGACAGCGAACACCGGGGAGCTGTTTTTT. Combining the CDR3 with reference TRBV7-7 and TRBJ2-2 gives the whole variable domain GAGVSQSPRYKVTKRGQDVTLRCDPISSHATLYWYQQALGQGPEFLTYFNYEAQPDKSGLPSDRFSAERPEGSISTLTIQRTEQRDSAMYRCASSPSGTANTGELFFGEGSRLTVL.

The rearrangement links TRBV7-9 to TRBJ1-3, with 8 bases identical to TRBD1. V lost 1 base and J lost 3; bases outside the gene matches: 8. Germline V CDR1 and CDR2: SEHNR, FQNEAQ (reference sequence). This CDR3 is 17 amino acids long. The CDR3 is CASSLGSGGADGNTIYF. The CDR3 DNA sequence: TGTGCCAGCAGCTTAGGTTCAGGGGGCGCCGATGGAAACACCATATATTTT.

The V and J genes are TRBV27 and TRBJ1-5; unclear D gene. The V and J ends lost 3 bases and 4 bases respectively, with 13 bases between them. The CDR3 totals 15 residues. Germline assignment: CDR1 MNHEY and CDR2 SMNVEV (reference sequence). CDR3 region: CASSLDWTANQPQHF. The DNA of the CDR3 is TGTGCCAGCAGTTTGGATTGGACTGCTAATCAGCCCCAGCATTTT.

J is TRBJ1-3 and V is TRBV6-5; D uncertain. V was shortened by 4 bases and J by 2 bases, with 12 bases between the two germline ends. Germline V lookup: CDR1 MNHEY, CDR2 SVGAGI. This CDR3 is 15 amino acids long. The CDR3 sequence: CASSWKIGAGNTIYF. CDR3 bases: TGTGCCAGCAGTTGGAAGATCGGGGCTGGAAACACCATATATTTT.

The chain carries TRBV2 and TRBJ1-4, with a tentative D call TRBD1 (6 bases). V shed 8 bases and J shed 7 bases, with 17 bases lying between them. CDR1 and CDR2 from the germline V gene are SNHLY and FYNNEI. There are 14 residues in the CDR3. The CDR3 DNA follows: TGTGCCAGCGCATCACAGGGTGGCGGTGAAAAACTGTTTTTT. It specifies CASASQGGGEKLFF.

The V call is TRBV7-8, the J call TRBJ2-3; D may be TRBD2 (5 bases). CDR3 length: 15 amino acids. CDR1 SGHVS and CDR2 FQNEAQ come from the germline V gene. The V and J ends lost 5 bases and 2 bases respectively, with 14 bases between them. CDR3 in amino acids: CASSLRGLHTDTQYF. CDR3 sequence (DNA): TGTGCCAGCAGCCTCCGCGGACTTCACACAGATACGCAGTATTTT.

The CDR3 bases are TGTGCCAGCAGCGGAGGCCTAGGACAGGCTGCGTTCTTC. Translating it yields CASSGGLGQAAFF. The genes are TRBV9 and TRBJ2-1; 7 bases agree with TRBD1. The V gene end was trimmed by 3 bases and the J gene end by 15 bases; junction bases not matched to a gene: 12. Germline loops: CDR1 SGDLS, CDR2 YYNGEE. The length of the CDR3 is 13 residues.

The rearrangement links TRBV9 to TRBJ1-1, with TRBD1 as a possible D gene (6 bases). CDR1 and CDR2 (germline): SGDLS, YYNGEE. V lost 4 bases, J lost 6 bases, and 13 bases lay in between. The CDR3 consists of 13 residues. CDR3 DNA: TGTGCCAGCAGCCCCCGTCGACAGGCTGAAGCTTTCTTT. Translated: CASSPRRQAEAFF.

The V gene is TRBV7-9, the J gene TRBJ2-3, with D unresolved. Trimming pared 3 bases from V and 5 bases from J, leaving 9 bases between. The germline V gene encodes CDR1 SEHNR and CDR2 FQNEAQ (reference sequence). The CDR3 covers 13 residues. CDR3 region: CASSFLPGDTQYF. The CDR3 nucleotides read TGTGCCAGCAGCTTCCTCCCGGGAGATACGCAGTATTTT.

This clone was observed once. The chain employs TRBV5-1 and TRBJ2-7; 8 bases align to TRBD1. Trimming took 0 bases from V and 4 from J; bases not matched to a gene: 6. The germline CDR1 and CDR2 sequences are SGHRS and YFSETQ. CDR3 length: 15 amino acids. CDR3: CASSLEIDRGYEQYF. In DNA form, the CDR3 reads TGCGCCAGCAGCTTGGAAATTGACAGGGGATACGAGCAGTACTTC.

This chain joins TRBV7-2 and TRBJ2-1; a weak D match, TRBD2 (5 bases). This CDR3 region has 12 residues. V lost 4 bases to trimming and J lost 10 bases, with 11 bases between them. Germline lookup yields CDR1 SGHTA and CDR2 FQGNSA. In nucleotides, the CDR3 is TGTGCCAGCAGCTCTTACGGAGGCGAGCAGTTCTTC. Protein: CASSSYGGEQFF.

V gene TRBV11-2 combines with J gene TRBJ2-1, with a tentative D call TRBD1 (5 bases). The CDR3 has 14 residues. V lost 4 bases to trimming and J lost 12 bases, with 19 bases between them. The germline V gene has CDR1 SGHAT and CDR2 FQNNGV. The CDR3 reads CASSSPRWGKGQFF. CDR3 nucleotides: TGTGCCAGCAGCTCCCCTCGATGGGGCAAGGGGCAGTTCTTC.

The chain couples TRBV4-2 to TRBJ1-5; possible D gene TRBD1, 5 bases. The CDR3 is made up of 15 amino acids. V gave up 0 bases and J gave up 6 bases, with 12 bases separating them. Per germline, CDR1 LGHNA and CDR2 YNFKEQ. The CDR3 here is CASSQDPVGGQPQHF. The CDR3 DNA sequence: TGTGCCAGCAGCCAAGATCCGGTGGGGGGTCAGCCCCAGCATTTT.